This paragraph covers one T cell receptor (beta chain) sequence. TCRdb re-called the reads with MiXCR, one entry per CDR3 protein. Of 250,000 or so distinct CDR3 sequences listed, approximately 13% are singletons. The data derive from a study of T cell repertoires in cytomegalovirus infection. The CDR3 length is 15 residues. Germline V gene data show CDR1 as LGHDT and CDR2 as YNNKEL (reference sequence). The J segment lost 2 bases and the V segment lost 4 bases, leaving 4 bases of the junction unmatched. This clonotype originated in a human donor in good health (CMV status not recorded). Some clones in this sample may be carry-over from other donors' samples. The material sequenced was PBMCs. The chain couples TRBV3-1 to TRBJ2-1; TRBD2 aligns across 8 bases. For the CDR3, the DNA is TGTGCCAGCAGCCGGGCGGGAGGAACCTACAATGAGCAGTTCTTC. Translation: CASSRAGGTYNEQFF.